This T cell receptor beta chain was found in a study of lymphopenia after photon versus proton radiotherapy. General study points: Survival link was tested only in deceased patients; proton benefit remains a possibility.

Regarding this clone: Antigen: not known.

Sequencing was performed with immunoSEQ multiplex PCR; in TCRdb, only in-frame clones are kept and a portion is missing. The sample has about 30,000 clones, 94% seen once. The CDR3 loop spans 13 amino acids. In germline, CDR1 is SGHAT, CDR2 FQNNGV. V lost 0 bases and J lost 9, with 9 bases in between. J is TRBJ1-5 and V is TRBV11-2, with D unclear. The material was peripheral blood, obtained from a patient treated with photon-based radiotherapy. The sequence was obtained from a woman in her forties or fifties with cholangiocarcinoma. The CDR3 DNA sequence: TGTGCCAGCAGCTTAGACATATCGAGGCCCCAGCATTTT. It translates to CASSLDISRPQHF.